The 16 T cell receptor beta chains given below trace back to one sample, sequenced in a study of T cell responses to AZD1222 COVID-19 vaccine. The table came from immunoSEQ multiplex PCR; TCRdb's copy has only in-frame clones and leaves some out. The sample has about 130,000 clones; 89% are singletons. The specimen was peripheral blood, collected on day 0 of AZD1222 vaccination. The source of these receptors is an adult in good health.

Comment on this clone: A junction boundary mismatches the germline segment, possibly from a read error. This chain uses TRBV10-3 with TRBJ1-1; no reliable D call. The CDR3 runs to 13 residues. The V gene's germline CDR1 is ENHRY and CDR2 SYGVKD. Here the CDR3 DNA reads TGTGCCATCAGTGAGGCCGTTCGGGGTTTGGGTGTCTTT. Translated, it gives CAISEAVRGLGVF.

The chain combines TRBV4-1 with TRBJ1-4, with D unresolved. Trimming took 1 base from V and 2 from J, leaving 5 bases between them. The CDR3 runs to 14 residues. From germline, CDR1 is MGHRA and CDR2 YSYEKL. CDR3 sequence: CASSQVLTNEKLFF. CDR3 DNA sequence: TGCGCCAGCAGCCAAGTGCTCACTAATGAAAAACTGTTTTTT.

The V gene is TRBV15, the J gene TRBJ1-5; D ambiguous. V was cut by 4 bases and J by 2 bases, with 12 bases left in between. Germline lookup yields CDR1 LNHNV and CDR2 YYDKDF (reference sequence). The CDR3 extends over 15 amino acids. The DNA for the CDR3 is TGTGCCACCAGCATCGGTCTTGGAGGCAATCAGCCCCAGCATTTT. It yields the protein CATSIGLGGNQPQHF.

The rearrangement joins TRBV3-1 (or the pseudogene TRBV3-2) to TRBJ1-1; 12 bases are shared with TRBD1. CDR3 size: 14 residues. J gave up 10 bases and V 1 base, and 4 bases lay outside the gene matches. Looked up from germline, CDR1 is LGHDT and CDR2 is YNNKEL (reference sequence). The CDR3 protein is CASSQGGQGARAFF. The CDR3 DNA is TGTGCCAGCAGCCAAGGGGGACAGGGGGCGAGAGCTTTCTTT.

V gene TRBV4-2 combines with J gene TRBJ1-4, with D tentatively TRBD1 (5 bases). Germline-derived CDR1 and CDR2 are LGHNA and YNFKEQ. The CDR3 runs 16 residues. Trimming removed 4 bases from V and 4 bases from J, with 16 bases in between. CDR3 residues: CASSRDHRSINEKLFF. The CDR3 DNA reads TGTGCCAGCAGCCGGGACCACAGGAGCATTAATGAAAAACTGTTTTTT.

The CDR3 nucleotides read TGCGCCAGCAGCTACGACAGAAACACCATATATTTT. It yields the protein CASSYDRNTIYF. The chain combines TRBV5-1 with TRBJ1-3; D gene ambiguous. CDR1 and CDR2 (germline): SGHRS, YFSETQ. V lost 3 bases, J lost 5 bases, and 6 bases lay in between. This CDR3 spans 12 amino acids.

This clone was recorded once. This rearrangement joins TRBV29-1 to TRBJ1-1; D not certain. Germline V gene data show CDR1 as SQVTM and CDR2 as ANQGSEA. V was shortened by 4 bases and J by 6 bases, with 6 bases between the two germline ends. This CDR3 spans 10 amino acids. In DNA form, the CDR3 reads TGCAGCGTTGGAGACGCTGAAGCTTTCTTT. It specifies CSVGDAEAFF.

This chain connects TRBV5-1 to TRBJ1-1, with a tentative D call TRBD1 (5 bases). Trimming removed 4 bases from V and 6 bases from J, with 13 bases in between. The CDR3 spans 13 residues. From germline, CDR1 is SGHRS and CDR2 YFSETQ. CDR3 bases: TGCGCCAGCAGCCCACAGGAAGGGTCTGAAGCTTTCTTT. This encodes CASSPQEGSEAFF.

This chain connects TRBV29-1 to TRBJ2-1, with 7 positions matching TRBD2. The J segment lost 4 bases and the V segment lost 7 bases, leaving 7 bases of the junction unmatched. The CDR3 has 13 amino acids. Germline values: CDR1 SQVTM, CDR2 ANQGSEA. The CDR3 here is CSDSGDSYNEQFF. The CDR3 region has the DNA TGCAGCGACAGCGGGGACTCATACAATGAGCAGTTCTTC.

The rearrangement joins TRBV19 to TRBJ1-3, with 7 bases identical to TRBD1. Trimming cost V 4 bases and J 4 bases; bases outside gene matches: 10. From germline, CDR1 is LNHDA and CDR2 SQIVND (reference sequence). This CDR3 has 16 amino acids. CDR3 sequence reads: CASSKPYRGAGNTIYF. The CDR3 DNA sequence: TGTGCCAGTAGTAAACCGTACAGGGGAGCCGGAAACACCATATATTTT.

This rearrangement joins TRBV4-1 to TRBJ1-6, with no clear D. The V gene lost 1 base and the J gene lost 9 bases, with 7 bases spanning the gap. The germline gives CDR1 MGHRA, CDR2 YSYEKL. The CDR3 runs to 13 residues. The CDR3 DNA is TGCGCCAGCAGCCAAGCTCTTAGTTCACCCCTCCACTTT. Amino acid sequence: CASSQALSSPLHF.

The chain has TRBV11-3 and TRBJ2-7; 7 positions agree with TRBD1. Germline CDR1 SGHNT, CDR2 YENEEA. The CDR3 contains 14 residues. V lost 5 bases, J lost 0 bases, and 4 bases stayed unmatched. Written as DNA, the CDR3 is TGTGCCAGCAGCCCGGGGACAGCCTCCTACGAGCAGTACTTC. This gives the protein CASSPGTASYEQYF.

The chain uses TRBV6-5 and TRBJ1-1, with 8 nucleotides matching TRBD1. Per germline, CDR1 MNHEY and CDR2 SVGAGI. Losses at the gene ends were 5 bases for V and 1 base for J; bases not matched to a gene: 6. The CDR3 sequence is 15 residues long. CDR3 region: CASSQGARPNTEAFF. The CDR3 DNA follows: TGTGCCAGCAGTCAGGGGGCGAGACCGAACACTGAAGCTTTCTTT.

V gene TRBV27 combines with J gene TRBJ2-7; D possibly matches TRBD1 or TRBD2 (6 bases each). V gave up 6 bases and J gave up 6 bases, with 15 bases separating them. The CDR3 has 13 residues. Germline CDR1 and CDR2: MNHEY and SMNVEV (reference sequence). CDR3 sequence: CASSSTRGGEQYF. The CDR3 DNA reads TGTGCCAGCAGCTCTACCAGGGGAGGCGAGCAGTACTTC.

The chain joins TRBV4-2 to TRBJ2-3; 9 bases align to TRBD2. Germline-derived CDR1 and CDR2 are LGHNA and YNFKEQ. After removal of 2 bases from V and 3 bases from J, the junction contained 6 bases not matched to a gene. This CDR3 is built from 16 residues. Written as DNA, the CDR3 is TGTGCCAGCAGCCAACTTAGCGGGAGCGAAACAGATACGCAGTATTTT. It encodes CASSQLSGSETDTQYF.

As DNA, the CDR3 is TGTGCCAGCAGCTCCGAACTGGCTCGGGCCAATGAGCAGTTCTTC. This gives the protein CASSSELARANEQFF. The chain is built from TRBV7-3 and TRBJ2-1, with D hard to call. V lost 4 bases, J lost 6 bases, and 16 bases lay in between. The CDR3 has 15 residues. Germline CDR1 is SGHTA and CDR2 is FQGTGA.